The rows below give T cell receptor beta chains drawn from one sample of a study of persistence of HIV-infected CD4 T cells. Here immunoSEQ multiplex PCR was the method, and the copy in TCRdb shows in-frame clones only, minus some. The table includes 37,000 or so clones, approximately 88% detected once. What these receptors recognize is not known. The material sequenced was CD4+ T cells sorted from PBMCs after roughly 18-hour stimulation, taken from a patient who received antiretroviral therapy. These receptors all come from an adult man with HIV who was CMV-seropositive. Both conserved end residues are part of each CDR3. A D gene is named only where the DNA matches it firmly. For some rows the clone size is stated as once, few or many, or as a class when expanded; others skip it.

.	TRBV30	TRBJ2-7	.	CAWRDSYEQYF	TGTGCCTGGAGAGATTCCTACGAGCAGTACTTC
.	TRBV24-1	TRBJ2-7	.	CATSDRHSYEQYF	TGTGCCACCAGTGATCGACACTCCTACGAGCAGTACTTC
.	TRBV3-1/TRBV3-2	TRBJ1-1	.	CASSQVRFSAEAFF	TGTGCCAGCAGCCAAGTCCGGTTCAGCGCTGAAGCTTTCTTT
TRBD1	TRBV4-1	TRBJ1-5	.	CASSQGDRGLKQPQHF	TGCGCCAGCAGCCAAGGGGACAGGGGGCTCAAGCAGCCCCAGCATTTT
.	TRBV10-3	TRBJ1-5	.	CAISGQGEPQHF	TGTGCCATCAGTGGGCAGGGTGAGCCCCAGCATTTT
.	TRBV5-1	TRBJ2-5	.	CASQQGSGWETQYF	TGCGCCAGCCAGCAGGGGTCGGGATGGGAGACCCAGTACTTC
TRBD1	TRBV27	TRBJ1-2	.	CASSLSSTGQGYTF	TGTGCCAGCAGTTTATCGTCGACAGGGCAAGGCTACACCTTC
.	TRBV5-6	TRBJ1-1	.	CASSSSTEAFF	TGTGCCAGCAGTAGCAGTACTGAAGCTTTCTTT
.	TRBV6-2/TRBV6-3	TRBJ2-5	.	CASSYSDLVETQYF	TGTGCCAGCAGTTACTCTGACCTAGTGGAGACCCAGTACTTC
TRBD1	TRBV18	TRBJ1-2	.	CASSLDRANYGYTF	TGTGCCAGCTCACTGGACAGGGCTAACTATGGCTACACCTTC
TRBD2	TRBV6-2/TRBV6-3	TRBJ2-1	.	CASSYRGGGGSYNEQFF	TGTGCCAGCAGTTACAGGGGTGGCGGGGGTTCCTACAATGAGCAGTTCTTC
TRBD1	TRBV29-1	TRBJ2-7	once	CSVSPGQGQGKQYF	TGCAGCGTTTCCCCGGGACAGGGCCAAGGGAAGCAGTACTTC
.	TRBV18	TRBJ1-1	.	CASSPDGPEAFF	TGTGCCAGCTCACCCGACGGCCCTGAAGCTTTCTTT
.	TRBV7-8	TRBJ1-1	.	CASNLQGTNTEAFF	TGTGCCAGCAATCTTCAGGGGACGAATACTGAAGCTTTCTTT
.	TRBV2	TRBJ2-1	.	CASRLNNEQFF	TGTGCCAGCAGATTAAACAATGAGCAGTTCTTC
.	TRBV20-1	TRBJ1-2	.	CSPHPHLGYTF	TGCAGTCCGCACCCTCATCTGGGCTACACCTTC
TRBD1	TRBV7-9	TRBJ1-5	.	CASSRDSGTGLHF	TGTGCCAGCAGCCGTGATTCCGGGACAGGGCTACATTTT
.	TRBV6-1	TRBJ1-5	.	CASSEAGGRTQPQHF	TGTGCCAGCAGTGAAGCGGGGGGGAGGACTCAGCCCCAGCATTTT
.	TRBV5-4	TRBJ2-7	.	CASSLDLGFNYEQYF	TGTGCCAGCAGCTTGGACCTCGGCTTCAACTACGAGCAGTACTTC
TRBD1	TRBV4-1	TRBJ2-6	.	CASSPTGGASGANVLTF	TGCGCCAGCAGCCCGACAGGGGGCGCCTCTGGGGCCAACGTCCTGACTTTC
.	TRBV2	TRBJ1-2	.	CASREGLLYGYTF	TGTGCCAGCAGGGAGGGACTTCTCTATGGCTACACCTTC
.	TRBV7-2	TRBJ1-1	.	CASSPDGRMNTEAFF	TGTGCCAGCAGCCCGGACGGGAGGATGAACACTGAAGCTTTCTTT
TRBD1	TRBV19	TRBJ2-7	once	CASSKDRGIYEQYF	TGTGCCAGTAGTAAGGACAGGGGGATCTACGAGCAGTACTTC
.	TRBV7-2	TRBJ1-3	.	CASSLQPGPSGNTIYF	TGTGCCAGCAGCTTACAACCGGGACCCTCTGGAAACACCATATATTTT
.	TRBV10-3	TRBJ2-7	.	CAIRQSYEQYF	TGTGCCATCCGACAGTCCTACGAGCAGTACTTC
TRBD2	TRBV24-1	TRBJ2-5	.	CATSEGGVQETQYF	TGTGCCACCAGTGAGGGGGGGGTCCAAGAGACCCAGTACTTC
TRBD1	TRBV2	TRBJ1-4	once	CASRQGGPSNEKLFF	TGTGCCAGCCGACAGGGGGGCCCTTCTAATGAAAAACTGTTTTTT
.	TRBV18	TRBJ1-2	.	CASSPTKGFVYGYTF	TGTGCCAGCTCACCTACTAAAGGGTTCGTCTATGGCTACACCTTC
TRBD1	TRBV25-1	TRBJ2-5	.	CASRLSGQKQKTQYF	TGTGCCAGCAGACTATCGGGACAGAAGCAGAAGACCCAGTACTTC
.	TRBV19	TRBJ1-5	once	CASSIVQGGQPQHF	TGTGCCAGTAGTATAGTTCAGGGTGGTCAGCCCCAGCATTTT
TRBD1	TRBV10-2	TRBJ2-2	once	CASSGQGGTGELFF	TGCGCCAGCAGTGGACAGGGTGGGACCGGGGAGCTGTTTTTT
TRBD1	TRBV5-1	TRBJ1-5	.	CASSWTGGDQPQHF	TGCGCCAGCAGCTGGACAGGGGGGGATCAGCCCCAGCATTTT
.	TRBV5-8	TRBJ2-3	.	CASRYAGLPAQYF	TGTGCCAGCAGATATGCGGGACTCCCAGCGCAGTATTTT
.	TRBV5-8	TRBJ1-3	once	CASSLRGESGNTIYF	TGTGCCAGCAGCTTGAGAGGGGAGTCTGGAAACACCATATATTTT
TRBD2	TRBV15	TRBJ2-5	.	CATRPGTKGLAGGETQYF	TGTGCCACCAGGCCCGGGACAAAGGGACTAGCGGGAGGGGAGACCCAGTACTTC
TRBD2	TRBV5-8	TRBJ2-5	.	CASGGGWRETQYF	TGTGCCAGCGGGGGAGGGTGGAGAGAGACCCAGTACTTC
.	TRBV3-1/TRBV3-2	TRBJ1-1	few	CASSQSLNTEAFF	TGTGCCAGCAGCCAATCCTTGAACACTGAAGCTTTCTTT
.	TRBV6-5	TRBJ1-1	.	CASSYSEGSTEAFF	TGTGCCAGCAGTTACTCTGAGGGGAGCACTGAAGCTTTCTTT
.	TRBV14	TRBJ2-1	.	CASSQDGRRDWNEQFF	TGTGCCAGCAGCCAAGATGGGCGCAGGGATTGGAATGAGCAGTTCTTC
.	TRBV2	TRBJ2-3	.	CASIPVSASTDTQYF	TGTGCCAGCATCCCAGTATCCGCTAGCACAGATACGCAGTATTTT
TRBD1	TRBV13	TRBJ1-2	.	CASSLVGTGNNYGYTF	TGTGCCAGCAGCTTAGTCGGGACAGGGAATAACTATGGCTACACCTTC
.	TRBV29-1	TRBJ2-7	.	CSGLTHTSGEQYF	TGCAGCGGGCTGACTCACACCTCGGGGGAGCAGTACTTC
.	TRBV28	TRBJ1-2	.	CASSFPGAAHGYTF	TGTGCCAGCAGTTTTCCAGGGGCCGCCCATGGCTACACCTTC